This TCR beta chain derives from a study of response to subunit inactivated influenza vaccine. The study, taken as a whole, reports: Seasonal influenza vaccination, on each occasion, was suggested by the authors to recruit few new T cells.

The sample holds a few counts of this clonotype. Its antigen remains unknown. TCRdb re-called the RT-PCR reads through MiXCR, storing one row per CDR3 protein. The sample shows 500,000 to 550,000 distinct CDR3 sequences, under 30% of them seen only once. Trimming took off 0 bases at V and 3 bases at J, with 15 bases between the two ends. Germline V CDR1 and CDR2: GTSNPN, SVGIG (reference sequence). The CDR3 has 16 amino acids. This sample also belongs to another study, concerning T cells expressing NK-cell markers. That study reports: Production of TCR beta cDNA relied on 5'RACE template switching with UMIs. Sorted CD3+CD56+NKG2C+, CD3+CD56+NKG2C- and CD3+CD56-NKG2C+ T cells supplied TCR beta repertoires. The authors applied an anti-gamma-delta TCR antibody in several experiments, and it restricted sorting to alpha-beta TCR T cells. About six donors showed dominant NKG2C+ clonotypes comprising roughly 1.0-7.5% of their CD8+ T cells.

V and J are TRBV30 and TRBJ1-5; no firm D call. This TCR was sampled from a man between 50 and 59 years old who received an inactivated influenza vaccine. This material consisted of CD4+ T cells sorted from PBMCs, taken about 13 days after vaccination. The CDR3 reads CAWSVRGQLTNQPQHF. CDR3 DNA sequence: TGTGCCTGGAGTGTACGTGGTCAGCTTACCAATCAGCCCCAGCATTTT.